This T cell receptor beta chain was profiled in a study of T cells in Graves' hyperthyroidism and ophthalmopathy. At the level of the study: Sampling of peripheral blood happened at initial diagnosis, prior to any treatment.

The V gene lost 2 bases and the J gene lost 1 base, with 13 bases spanning the gap. CDR1 SGHVS and CDR2 FQNEAQ come from the germline V gene. This CDR3 has 16 amino acids. RNA transcripts served as the template for amplifying TCR beta CDR3 regions. With the HTBI primer set, the TCR CDR3 went through a first round of RT-PCR. Each CDR3 protein gets one entry after TCRdb re-called the multiplex PCR reads with MiXCR. The table has some 370,000 distinct CDR3 sequences, around 15% seen once; the top ten hold around 28%. PBMCs were derived from under 13 ml fresh peripheral blood. As for this clonotype: What it binds is not known.

Study-wide results and limits: Researchers found most expanded thyroid clonotypes above 0.001 in blood as well.

Material for sequencing was blood. The TCR comes from a man in his fifties or sixties with Graves' ophthalmopathy. J is TRBJ2-3 and V is TRBV7-8; the D gene is possibly TRBD2 (5 bases). CDR3: CASSLLIAGGTDTQYF. The CDR3 DNA reads TGTGCCAGCAGCTTACTTATTGCCGGGGGCACAGATACGCAGTATTTT.